This is a list of T cell receptor beta chains from one sample in a study of blood T cell repertoires in COVID-19. Assay: immunoSEQ multiplex PCR; the TCRdb copy retains only in-frame clones and omits some. The sample lists more than 350,000 clones, roughly nine tenths occurring once. Sequenced: PBMCs or T cells enriched from blood (not recorded which). Receptor source: a man aged 18 to 29 who had recovered from COVID-19. The CDR3 runs from the conserved cysteine through the conserved F or W. Rows give clone size only sometimes, using once, few, many, or a class for an expanded clone.

V	J	size	CDR3
TRBV3-1/TRBV3-2	TRBJ1-2	.	CASSLTEARSGYTF
TRBV7-9	TRBJ2-7	.	CASSVTSESEQYF
TRBV7-9	TRBJ1-1	.	CASSLEVTGLSF
TRBV7-2	TRBJ2-3	.	CASSYPGLARADTQYF
TRBV19	TRBJ2-1	.	CASSIFAGEYNEQFF
TRBV28	TRBJ2-1	.	CASSFRGEQFF
TRBV6-6	TRBJ2-3	.	CASRRQGSTDTQYF
TRBV28	TRBJ2-7	.	CASTRVREQYF
TRBV27	TRBJ2-7	.	CASSFGERYEQYF
TRBV6-2/TRBV6-3	TRBJ2-7	.	CASSEPFSGKLEQYF
TRBV28	TRBJ2-1	once	CASSLGAQGINEQFF
TRBV7-9	TRBJ1-1	.	CASSQRPGGYGNTEAFF
TRBV7-9	TRBJ2-5	.	CASSLRQFQETQYF
TRBV20-1	TRBJ2-7	.	CSASRAGSGYEQYF
TRBV6-5	TRBJ2-7	.	CASRADRGLYEQYF
TRBV7-9	TRBJ1-1	.	CASSPNNWGQNTEAFF
TRBV19	TRBJ1-1	.	CASTTPTGDTEAFF